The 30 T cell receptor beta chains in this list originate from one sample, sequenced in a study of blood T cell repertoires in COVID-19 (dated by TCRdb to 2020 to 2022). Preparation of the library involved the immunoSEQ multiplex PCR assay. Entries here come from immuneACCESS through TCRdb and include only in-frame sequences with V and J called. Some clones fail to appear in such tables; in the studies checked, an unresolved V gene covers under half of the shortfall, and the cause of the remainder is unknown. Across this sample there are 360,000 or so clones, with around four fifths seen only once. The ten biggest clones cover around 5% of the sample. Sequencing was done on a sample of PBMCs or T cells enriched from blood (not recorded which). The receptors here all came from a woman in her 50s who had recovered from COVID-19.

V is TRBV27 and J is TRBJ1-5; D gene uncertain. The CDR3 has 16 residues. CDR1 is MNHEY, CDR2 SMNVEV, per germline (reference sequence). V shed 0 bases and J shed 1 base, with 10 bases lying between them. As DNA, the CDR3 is TGTGCCAGCAGTTTATCCTCACAGCAAAGCAATCAGCCCCAGCATTTT. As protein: CASSLSSQQSNQPQHF.

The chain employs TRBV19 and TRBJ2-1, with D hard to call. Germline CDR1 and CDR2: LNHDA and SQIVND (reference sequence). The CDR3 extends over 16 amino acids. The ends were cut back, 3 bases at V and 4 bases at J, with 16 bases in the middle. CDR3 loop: CASSIHFQDTYNEQFF. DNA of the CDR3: TGTGCCAGTAGTATCCACTTTCAGGATACGTACAATGAGCAGTTCTTC.

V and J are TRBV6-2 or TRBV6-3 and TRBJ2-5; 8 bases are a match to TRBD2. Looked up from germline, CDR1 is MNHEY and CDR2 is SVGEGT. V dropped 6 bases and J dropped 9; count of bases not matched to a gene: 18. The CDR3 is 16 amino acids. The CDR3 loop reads CASSPRRGAFGRAQYF. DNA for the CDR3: TGTGCCAGCAGCCCACGGCGGGGGGCCTTTGGGCGGGCCCAGTACTTC.

For the CDR3, the DNA is TGTGCCTGGAGTGGAGGTGCGGGGGGGCAAAATACGCAGTATTTT. Its protein product is CAWSGGAGGQNTQYF. The rearrangement uses TRBV30 and TRBJ2-3; 9 bases align to TRBD2. CDR1 is GTSNPN, CDR2 SVGIG, per germline (reference sequence). J gave up 7 bases and V 1 base, and 9 bases lay outside the gene matches. CDR3 size: 15 residues. Complete variable domain (other parts from reference TRBV30 and TRBJ2-3): SQTIHQWPATLVQPVGSPLSLECTVEGTSNPNLYWYRQAAGRGLQLLFYSVGIGQISSEVPQNLSASRPQDRQFILSSKKLLLSDSGFYLCAWSGGAGGQNTQYFGPGTRLTVL.

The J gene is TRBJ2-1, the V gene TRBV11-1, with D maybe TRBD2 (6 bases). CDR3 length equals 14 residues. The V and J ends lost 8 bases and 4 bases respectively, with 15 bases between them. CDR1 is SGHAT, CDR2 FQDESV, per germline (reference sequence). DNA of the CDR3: TGTGCCAGCGGACCCGGGACTGGATACAATGAGCAGTTCTTC. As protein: CASGPGTGYNEQFF.

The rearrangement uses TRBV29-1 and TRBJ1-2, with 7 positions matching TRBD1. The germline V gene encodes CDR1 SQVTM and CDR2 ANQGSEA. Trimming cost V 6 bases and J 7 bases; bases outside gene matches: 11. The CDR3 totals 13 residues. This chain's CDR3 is CSVSQGVGSGYTF. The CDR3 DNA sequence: TGCAGCGTGTCTCAGGGGGTGGGTAGTGGCTACACCTTC.

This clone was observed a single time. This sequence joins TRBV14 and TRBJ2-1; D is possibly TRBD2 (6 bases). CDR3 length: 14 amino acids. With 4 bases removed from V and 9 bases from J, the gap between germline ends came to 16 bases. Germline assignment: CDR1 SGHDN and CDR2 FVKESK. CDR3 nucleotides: TGTGCCAGCAGCCCGCAACTAGCCACGGTTGAGCAGTTCTTC. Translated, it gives CASSPQLATVEQFF.

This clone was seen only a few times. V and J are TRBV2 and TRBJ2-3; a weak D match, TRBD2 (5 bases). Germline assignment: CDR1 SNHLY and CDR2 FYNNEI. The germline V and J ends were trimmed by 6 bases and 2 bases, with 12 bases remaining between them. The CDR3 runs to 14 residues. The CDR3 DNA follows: TGTGCCAGCAGCCGCGGGCCTCACACAGATACGCAGTATTTT. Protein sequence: CASSRGPHTDTQYF.

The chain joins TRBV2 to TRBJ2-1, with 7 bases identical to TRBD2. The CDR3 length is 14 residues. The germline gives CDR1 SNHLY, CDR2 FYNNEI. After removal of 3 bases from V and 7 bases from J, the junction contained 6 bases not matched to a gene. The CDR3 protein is CASSDGLDRNEQFF. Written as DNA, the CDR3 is TGTGCCAGCAGTGACGGACTAGATCGAAATGAGCAGTTCTTC.

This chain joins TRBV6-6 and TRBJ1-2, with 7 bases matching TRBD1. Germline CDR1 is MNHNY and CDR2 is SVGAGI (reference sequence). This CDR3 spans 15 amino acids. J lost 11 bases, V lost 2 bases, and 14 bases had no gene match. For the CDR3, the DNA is TGTGCCAGCAGTTACCCGTCATACAGGGGCCCCCAGTACACCTTC. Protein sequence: CASSYPSYRGPQYTF.

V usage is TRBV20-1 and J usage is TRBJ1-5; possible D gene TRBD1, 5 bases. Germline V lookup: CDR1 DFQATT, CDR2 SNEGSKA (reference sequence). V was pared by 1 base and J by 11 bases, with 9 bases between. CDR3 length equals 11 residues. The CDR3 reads CSARGDWSQHF. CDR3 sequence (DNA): TGCAGTGCTAGAGGGGACTGGTCCCAGCATTTT.

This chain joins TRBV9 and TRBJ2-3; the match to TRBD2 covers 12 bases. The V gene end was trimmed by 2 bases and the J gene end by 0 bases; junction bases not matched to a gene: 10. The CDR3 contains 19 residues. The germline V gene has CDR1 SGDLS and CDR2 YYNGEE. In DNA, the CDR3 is TGTGCCAGCAGCGTCGAGGTGCTAGCGGGAGGGCTTAGCACAGATACGCAGTATTTT. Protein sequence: CASSVEVLAGGLSTDTQYF.

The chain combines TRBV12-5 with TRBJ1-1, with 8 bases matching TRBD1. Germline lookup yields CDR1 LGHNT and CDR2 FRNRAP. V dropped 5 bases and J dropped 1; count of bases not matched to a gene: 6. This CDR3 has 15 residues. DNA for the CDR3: TGTGCTAGTGGTATTGCAGGGGGCAAGAACACTGAAGCTTTCTTT. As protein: CASGIAGGKNTEAFF. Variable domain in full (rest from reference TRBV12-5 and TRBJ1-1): DARVTQTPRHKVTEMGQEVTMRCQPILGHNTVFWYRQTMMQGLELLAYFRNRAPLDDSGMPKDRFSAEMPDATLATLKIQPSEPRDSAVYFCASGIAGGKNTEAFFGQGTRLTVV.

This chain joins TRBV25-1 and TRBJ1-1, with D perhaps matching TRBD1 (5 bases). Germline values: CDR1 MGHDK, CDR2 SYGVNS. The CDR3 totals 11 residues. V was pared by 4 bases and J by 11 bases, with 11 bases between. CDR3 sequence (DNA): TGTGCCAGCAGTGGGGGCCTAAGTGCTTTCTTT. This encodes CASSGGLSAFF.

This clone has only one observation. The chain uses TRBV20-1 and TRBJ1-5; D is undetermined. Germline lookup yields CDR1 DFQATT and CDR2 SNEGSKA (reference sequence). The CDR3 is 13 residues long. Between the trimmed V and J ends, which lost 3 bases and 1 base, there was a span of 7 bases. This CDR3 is CSASYGSNQPQHF. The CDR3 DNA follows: TGCAGTGCTAGTTACGGGAGCAATCAGCCCCAGCATTTT.

CDR3 sequence (DNA): TGTGCCAGCAGTTACTCGAGCACAGCTAACTATGGCTACACCTTC. It codes for CASSYSSTANYGYTF. The chain is built from TRBV6-2 or TRBV6-3 and TRBJ1-2; D not certain. The CDR3 is 15 residues long. V lost 0 bases and J 0 bases, leaving 8 bases between the germline ends. Germline CDR1 MNHEY, CDR2 SVGEGT.

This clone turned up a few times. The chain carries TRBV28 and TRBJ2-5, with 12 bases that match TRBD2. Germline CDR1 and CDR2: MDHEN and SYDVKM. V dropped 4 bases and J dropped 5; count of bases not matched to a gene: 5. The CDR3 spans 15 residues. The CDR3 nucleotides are TGTGCCAGCAGTTCTAGCGGGGGGGCCTCCGAGACCCAGTACTTC. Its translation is CASSSSGGASETQYF.

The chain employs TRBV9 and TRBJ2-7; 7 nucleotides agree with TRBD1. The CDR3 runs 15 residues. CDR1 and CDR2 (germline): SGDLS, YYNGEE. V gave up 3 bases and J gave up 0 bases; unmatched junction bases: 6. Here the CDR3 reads CASSASGTASYEQYF. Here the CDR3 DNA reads TGTGCCAGCAGCGCCTCCGGGACAGCCTCCTACGAGCAGTACTTC.

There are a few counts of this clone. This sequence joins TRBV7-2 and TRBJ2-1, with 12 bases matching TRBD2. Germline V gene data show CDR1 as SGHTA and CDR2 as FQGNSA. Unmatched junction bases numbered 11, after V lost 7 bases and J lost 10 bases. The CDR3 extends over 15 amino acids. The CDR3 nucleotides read TGTGCCAGCACCCCTAGCGGGGGGGCCGATCGGGAGCAGTTCTTC. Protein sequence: CASTPSGGADREQFF. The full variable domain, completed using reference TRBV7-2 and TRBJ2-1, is GAGVSQSPSNKVTEKGKDVELRCDPISGHTALYWYRQSLGQGLEFLIYFQGNSAPDKSGLPSDRFSAERTGGSVSTLTIQRTQQEDSAVYLCASTPSGGADREQFFGPGTRLTVL.

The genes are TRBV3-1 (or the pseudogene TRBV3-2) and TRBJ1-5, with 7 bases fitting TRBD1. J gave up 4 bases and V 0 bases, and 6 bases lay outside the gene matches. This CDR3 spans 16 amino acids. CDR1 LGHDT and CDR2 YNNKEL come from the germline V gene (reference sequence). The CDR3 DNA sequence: TGTGCCAGCAGCCAAGATGGACAGGCCTTGAATCAGCCCCAGCATTTT. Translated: CASSQDGQALNQPQHF.

CDR3 residues: CASSPDQGMVAGNTIYF. The CDR3, as DNA: TGTGCCAGCAGCCCGGACCAGGGGATGGTCGCAGGAAACACCATATATTTT. The genes are TRBV3-1 (or the pseudogene TRBV3-2) and TRBJ1-3; TRBD1 is a possible D gene (6 bases). From germline, CDR1 is LGHDT and CDR2 YNNKEL (reference sequence). Trimming removed 4 bases from V and 4 bases from J, with 20 bases in between. There are 17 residues in the CDR3.

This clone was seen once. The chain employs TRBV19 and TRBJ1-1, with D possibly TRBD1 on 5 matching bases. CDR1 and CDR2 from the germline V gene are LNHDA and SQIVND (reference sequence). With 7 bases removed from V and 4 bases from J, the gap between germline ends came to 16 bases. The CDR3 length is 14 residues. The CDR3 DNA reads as TGTGCCAGTACCAAGGCAGGGTGGGGCACTGAAGCTTTCTTT. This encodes CASTKAGWGTEAFF.

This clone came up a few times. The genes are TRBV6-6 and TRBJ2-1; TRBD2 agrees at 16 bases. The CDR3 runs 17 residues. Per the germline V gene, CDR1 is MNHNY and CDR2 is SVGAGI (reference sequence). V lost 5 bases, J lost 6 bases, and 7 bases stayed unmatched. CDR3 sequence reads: CASSHPGTSGRGNEQFF. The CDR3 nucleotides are TGTGCCAGCAGTCATCCCGGGACTAGCGGGAGGGGCAATGAGCAGTTCTTC.

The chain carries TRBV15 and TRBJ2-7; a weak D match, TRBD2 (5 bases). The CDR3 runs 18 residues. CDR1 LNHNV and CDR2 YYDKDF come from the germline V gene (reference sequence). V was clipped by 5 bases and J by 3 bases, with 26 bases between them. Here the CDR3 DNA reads TGTGCCACCAGCGACACCCGGGGAGTTTACATCCGTGACTACGAGCAGTACTTC. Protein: CATSDTRGVYIRDYEQYF.

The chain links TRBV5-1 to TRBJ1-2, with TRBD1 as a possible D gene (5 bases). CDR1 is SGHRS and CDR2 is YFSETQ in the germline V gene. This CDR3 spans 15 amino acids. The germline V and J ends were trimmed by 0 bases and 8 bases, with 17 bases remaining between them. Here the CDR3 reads CASSLESPGLEGYTF. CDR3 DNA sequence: TGCGCCAGCAGCTTGGAGTCTCCAGGGCTCGAGGGCTACACCTTC.

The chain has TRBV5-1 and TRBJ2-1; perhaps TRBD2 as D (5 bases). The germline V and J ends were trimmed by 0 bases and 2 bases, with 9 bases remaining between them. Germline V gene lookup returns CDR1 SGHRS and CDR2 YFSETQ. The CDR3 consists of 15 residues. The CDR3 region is CASSLVSGPYNEQFF. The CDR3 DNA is TGCGCCAGCAGCTTGGTAAGCGGCCCCTACAATGAGCAGTTCTTC.

CDR3 sequence: CASSVRLVQDTQYF. CDR3 coding DNA: TGTGCCAGCAGCGTCAGACTAGTACAAGATACGCAGTATTTT. The rearrangement links TRBV3-1 (or the pseudogene TRBV3-2) to TRBJ2-3; perhaps TRBD2 as D (6 bases). The CDR3 sequence is 14 residues long. Trimming cost V 5 bases and J 5 bases, with 14 bases left between them. CDR1 LGHDT and CDR2 YNNKEL come from the germline V gene (reference sequence).

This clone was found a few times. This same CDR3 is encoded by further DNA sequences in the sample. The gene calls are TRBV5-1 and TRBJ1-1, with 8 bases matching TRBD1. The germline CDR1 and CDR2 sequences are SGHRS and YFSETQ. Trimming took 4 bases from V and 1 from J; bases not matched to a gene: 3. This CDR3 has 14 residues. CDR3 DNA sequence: TGCGCCAGCAGCGCCGGGACAGGGAACACTGAAGCTTTCTTT. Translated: CASSAGTGNTEAFF.

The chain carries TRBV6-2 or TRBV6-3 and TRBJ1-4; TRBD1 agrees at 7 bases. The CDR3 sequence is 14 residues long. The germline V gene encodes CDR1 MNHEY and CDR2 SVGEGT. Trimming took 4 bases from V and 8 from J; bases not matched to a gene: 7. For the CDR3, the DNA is TGTGCCAGCAGTTTTACAGGGGTTGGCGAAAAACTGTTTTTT. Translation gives CASSFTGVGEKLFF.

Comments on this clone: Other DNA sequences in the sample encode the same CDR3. The CDR3 nucleotides read TGTGCCAGCAGCTTAGGACAGGGGTTAGAGACCCAGTACTTC. Its protein product is CASSLGQGLETQYF. V usage is TRBV7-9 and J usage is TRBJ2-5, with 8 positions matching TRBD1. In germline, CDR1 is SEHNR, CDR2 FQNEAQ (reference sequence). CDR3 length: 14 amino acids. Germline trimming cut 1 base from V and 4 bases from J; bases unmatched to any gene: 2.